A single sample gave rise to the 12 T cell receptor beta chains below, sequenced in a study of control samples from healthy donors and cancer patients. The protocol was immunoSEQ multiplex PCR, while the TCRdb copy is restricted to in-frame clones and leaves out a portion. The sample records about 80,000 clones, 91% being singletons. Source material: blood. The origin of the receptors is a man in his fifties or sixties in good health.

CDR3 DNA: TGTGCCAGCTCACCAGGCCAGGGGGGCATTCAGTACTTC. Amino acid sequence: CASSPGQGGIQYF. V is TRBV18 and J is TRBJ2-4; tentatively, D is TRBD1 (7 bases). This CDR3 has 13 residues. V was clipped by 2 bases and J by 9 bases, with 11 bases between them. Per the germline V gene, CDR1 is KGHSH and CDR2 is LQKENI.

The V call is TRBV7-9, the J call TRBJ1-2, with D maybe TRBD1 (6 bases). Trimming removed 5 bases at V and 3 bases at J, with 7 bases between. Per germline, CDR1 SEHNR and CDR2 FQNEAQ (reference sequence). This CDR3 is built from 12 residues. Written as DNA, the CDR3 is TGTGCCAGCAGCCGGACAGACTATGGCTACACCTTC. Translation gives CASSRTDYGYTF.

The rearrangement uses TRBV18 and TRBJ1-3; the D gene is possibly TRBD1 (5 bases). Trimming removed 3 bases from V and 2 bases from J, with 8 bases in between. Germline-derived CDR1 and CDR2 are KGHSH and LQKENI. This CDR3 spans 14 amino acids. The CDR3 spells CASSPGRTGNTIYF. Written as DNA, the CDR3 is TGTGCCAGCTCACCGGGACGAACTGGAAACACCATATATTTT.

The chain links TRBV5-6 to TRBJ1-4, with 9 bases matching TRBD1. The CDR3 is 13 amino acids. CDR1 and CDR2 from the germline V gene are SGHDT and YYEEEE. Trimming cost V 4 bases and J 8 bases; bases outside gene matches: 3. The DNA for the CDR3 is TGTGCCAGCAGCCCGGACAGGGGCGAAAAACTGTTTTTT. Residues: CASSPDRGEKLFF.

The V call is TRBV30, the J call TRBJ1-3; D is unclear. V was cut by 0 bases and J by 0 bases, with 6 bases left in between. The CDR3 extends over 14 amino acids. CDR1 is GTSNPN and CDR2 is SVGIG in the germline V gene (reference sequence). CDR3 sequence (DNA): TGTGCCTGGAGTGTACTCAACTCTGGAAACACCATATATTTT. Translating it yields CAWSVLNSGNTIYF. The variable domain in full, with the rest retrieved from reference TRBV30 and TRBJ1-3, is SQTIHQWPATLVQPVGSPLSLECTVEGTSNPNLYWYRQAAGRGLQLLFYSVGIGQISSEVPQNLSASRPQDRQFILSSKKLLLSDSGFYLCAWSVLNSGNTIYFGEGSWLTVV.

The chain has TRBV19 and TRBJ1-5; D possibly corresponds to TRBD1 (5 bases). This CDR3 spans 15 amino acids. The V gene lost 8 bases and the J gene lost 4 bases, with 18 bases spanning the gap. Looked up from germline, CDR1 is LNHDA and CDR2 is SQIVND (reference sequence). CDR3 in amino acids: CASLEPGRANQPQHF. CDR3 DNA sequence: TGTGCCAGTCTCGAACCGGGACGGGCAAATCAGCCCCAGCATTTT.

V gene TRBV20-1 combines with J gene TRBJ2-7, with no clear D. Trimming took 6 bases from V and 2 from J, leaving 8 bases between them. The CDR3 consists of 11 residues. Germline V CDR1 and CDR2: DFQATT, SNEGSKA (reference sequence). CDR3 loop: CSAPSTYEQYF. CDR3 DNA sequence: TGCAGTGCCCCCTCCACCTACGAGCAGTACTTC.

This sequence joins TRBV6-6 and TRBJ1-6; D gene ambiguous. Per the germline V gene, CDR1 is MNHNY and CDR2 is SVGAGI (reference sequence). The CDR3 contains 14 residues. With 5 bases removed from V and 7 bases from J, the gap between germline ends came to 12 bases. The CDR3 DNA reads TGTGCCAGCAGTACCCAAGGAGTCAATTCACCCCTCCACTTT. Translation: CASSTQGVNSPLHF.

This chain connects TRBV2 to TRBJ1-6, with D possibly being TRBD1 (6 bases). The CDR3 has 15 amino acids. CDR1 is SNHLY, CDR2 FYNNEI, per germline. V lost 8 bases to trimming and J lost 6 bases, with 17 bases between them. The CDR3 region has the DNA TGTGCCAGCTCTGCTCCCGGACAGCTTAATTCACCCCTCCACTTT. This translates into CASSAPGQLNSPLHF.

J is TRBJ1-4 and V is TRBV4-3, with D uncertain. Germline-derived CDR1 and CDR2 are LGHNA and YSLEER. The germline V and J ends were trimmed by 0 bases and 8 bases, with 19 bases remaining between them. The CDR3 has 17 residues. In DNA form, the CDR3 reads TGCGCCAGCAGCCAAGAAAGCCCCCGGACGGCTACAGAAAAACTGTTTTTT. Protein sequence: CASSQESPRTATEKLFF.

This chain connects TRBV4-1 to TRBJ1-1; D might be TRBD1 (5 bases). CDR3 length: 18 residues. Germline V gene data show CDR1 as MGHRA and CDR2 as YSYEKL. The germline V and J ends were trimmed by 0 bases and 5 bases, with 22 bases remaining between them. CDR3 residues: CASSQDPPFFAGATEAFF. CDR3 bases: TGCGCCAGCAGCCAAGACCCCCCGTTTTTCGCCGGGGCTACTGAAGCTTTCTTT.

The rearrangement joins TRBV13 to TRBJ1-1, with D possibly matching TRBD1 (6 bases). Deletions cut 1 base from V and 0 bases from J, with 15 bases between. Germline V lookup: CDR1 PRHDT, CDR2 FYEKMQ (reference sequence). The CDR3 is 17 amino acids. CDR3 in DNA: TGTGCCAGCAGCTTAGCTCGGGGGCTGGCTGTGAACACTGAAGCTTTCTTT. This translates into CASSLARGLAVNTEAFF.